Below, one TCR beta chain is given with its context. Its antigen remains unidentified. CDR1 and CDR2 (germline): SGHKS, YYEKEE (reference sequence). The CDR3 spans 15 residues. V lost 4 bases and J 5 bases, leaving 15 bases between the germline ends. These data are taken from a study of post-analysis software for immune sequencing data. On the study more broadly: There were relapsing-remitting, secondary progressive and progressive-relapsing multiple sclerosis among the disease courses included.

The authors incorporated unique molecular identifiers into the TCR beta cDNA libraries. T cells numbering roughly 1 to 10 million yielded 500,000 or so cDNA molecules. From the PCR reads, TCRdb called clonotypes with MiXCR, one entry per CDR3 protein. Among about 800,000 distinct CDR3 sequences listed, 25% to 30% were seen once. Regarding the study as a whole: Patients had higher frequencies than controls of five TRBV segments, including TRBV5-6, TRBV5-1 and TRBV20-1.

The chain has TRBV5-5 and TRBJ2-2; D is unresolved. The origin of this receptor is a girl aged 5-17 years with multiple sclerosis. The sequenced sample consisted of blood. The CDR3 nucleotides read TGTGCCAGCAGCCATAGGCCCAGTCGGACCGGGGAGCTGTTTTTT. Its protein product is CASSHRPSRTGELFF.